This passage covers 10 T cell receptor beta chains from one sample sequenced in a study of blood T cell repertoires in COVID-19 (dated by TCRdb to 2019 to 2021). Libraries were built with the immunoSEQ multiplex PCR assay. TCRdb holds this immuneACCESS table with in-frame rearrangements only. Some clones are missing; in checked studies, unresolved V genes explain under half, and the rest has no known cause. This sample is represented by around 100,000 clones; around 83% of them were singletons. In total, the top ten clones hold approximately 3.4% of the sample. The sequenced sample was peripheral blood. These TCRs come from a woman aged 80 or over with active or convalescent COVID-19.

V is TRBV19 and J is TRBJ2-5; a weak D match, TRBD2 (6 bases). This CDR3 region has 17 residues. Between the trimmed V and J ends, which lost 0 bases and 2 bases, there was a span of 16 bases. The germline gives CDR1 LNHDA, CDR2 SQIVND (reference sequence). The CDR3 is CASSIDPSEDRQETQYF. CDR3 in DNA: TGTGCCAGTAGTATAGATCCTAGCGAGGACCGACAAGAGACCCAGTACTTC.

This chain uses TRBV5-1 with TRBJ2-3; possibly TRBD1 for D (6 bases). The germline gives CDR1 SGHRS, CDR2 YFSETQ. Trimming took 4 bases from V and 2 from J, leaving 14 bases between them. The CDR3 length is 15 residues. The CDR3 region has the DNA TGCGCCAGCAGCACGGGACAACTGTCCACAGATACGCAGTATTTT. It encodes CASSTGQLSTDTQYF.

The chain uses TRBV9 and TRBJ1-5; D unresolved. The CDR3 sequence is 15 residues long. Germline V CDR1 and CDR2: SGDLS, YYNGEE. The V and J ends lost 0 bases and 4 bases respectively, with 11 bases between them. As DNA, the CDR3 is TGTGCCAGCAGCGTAGACGGCGGCCGAAATCAGCCCCAGCATTTT. As protein: CASSVDGGRNQPQHF.

The chain couples TRBV2 to TRBJ1-6; D is undetermined. The CDR3 totals 13 residues. Deletions cut 3 bases from V and 8 bases from J, with 8 bases between. The germline CDR1 and CDR2 sequences are SNHLY and FYNNEI. The CDR3 loop reads CASSDNRYSPLHF. Written as DNA, the CDR3 is TGTGCCAGCAGTGATAACCGGTATTCACCCCTCCACTTT.

By share, this clone counts as medium-sized (0.01 to 0.1%). The chain has TRBV7-2 and TRBJ2-1, with D hard to call. V was pared by 2 bases and J by 9 bases, with 11 bases between. The CDR3 extends over 13 amino acids. CDR1 is SGHTA and CDR2 is FQGNSA in the germline V gene. CDR3 nucleotide sequence: TGTGCCAGCAGCTTAAATCAAAGGAGTGAGCAGTTCTTC. This translates into CASSLNQRSEQFF.

The chain has TRBV28 and TRBJ1-2; 12 positions match TRBD1. This CDR3 spans 15 amino acids. The germline V gene encodes CDR1 MDHEN and CDR2 SYDVKM. Trimming removed 6 bases from V and 2 bases from J; junction bases left unmatched: 4. The CDR3 loop is CASSPGQGANYGYTF. In nucleotides, the CDR3 is TGTGCCAGCAGCCCGGGACAGGGGGCGAACTATGGCTACACCTTC.

The rearrangement joins TRBV13 to TRBJ2-3; 8 nucleotides match TRBD2. The J segment lost 8 bases and the V segment lost 5 bases, leaving 12 bases of the junction unmatched. Germline assignment: CDR1 PRHDT and CDR2 FYEKMQ (reference sequence). The CDR3 sequence is 15 residues long. CDR3 nucleotide sequence: TGTGCCAGCAGCAACCTACCCAGGGCGGGGGGTACGCAGTATTTT. It encodes CASSNLPRAGGTQYF.

This clone is a singleton in its sample. The chain is built from TRBV9 and TRBJ1-4; TRBD1 aligns across 7 bases. Germline values: CDR1 SGDLS, CDR2 YYNGEE. V lost 4 bases, J lost 6 bases, and 9 bases stayed unmatched. CDR3 length: 15 residues. This CDR3 is CASSNRQGGDEKLFF. CDR3 sequence (DNA): TGTGCCAGCAGCAATCGACAGGGCGGGGATGAAAAACTGTTTTTT.

The V gene is TRBV19, the J gene TRBJ1-1, with 7 nucleotides matching TRBD1. The CDR3 is 11 amino acids. Germline V gene lookup returns CDR1 LNHDA and CDR2 SQIVND (reference sequence). Germline trimming cut 8 bases from V and 10 bases from J; bases unmatched to any gene: 7. CDR3 amino acids: CASESPGGAFF. CDR3 coding DNA: TGTGCCAGTGAATCCCCAGGGGGAGCTTTCTTT.

The rearrangement uses TRBV6-6 and TRBJ1-3; tentatively, D is TRBD1 (5 bases). The CDR3 covers 16 residues. The V gene lost 0 bases and the J gene lost 0 bases, with 9 bases spanning the gap. Looked up from germline, CDR1 is MNHNY and CDR2 is SVGAGI (reference sequence). In DNA form, the CDR3 reads TGTGCCAGCAGTTACTCAGGGGATCCCTCTGGAAACACCATATATTTT. Amino acids: CASSYSGDPSGNTIYF.